This is a list of T cell receptor beta chains from one sample in a study of OX40 agonist ivuxolimab in advanced cancers. Clones were sequenced by immunoSEQ multiplex PCR, and TCRdb holds only the in-frame ones, with some missing. Here the sample spans 75,000 to 90,000 clones, roughly 90% being singletons. Sequenced here: CD4+ or CD8+ T cells sorted from blood, sampled in a trial of the OX40 agonist ivuxolimab. These TCRs come from an adult with an advanced solid tumor such as melanoma, head and neck, liver or kidney cancer. CDR3s leave out the opening cysteine and the closing phenylalanine or tryptophan.

>TRBV28|11
ASSRGLRGGLY
>TRBV10-3|10
ATRGGPDTQY
>TRBV28|14
ASSLSGAGMLQPQH
>TRBV18|10
ASSPVSNEQF
>TRBV7-2|12
ASSRTLRNTEAF
>TRBV7-9|11
ASSLDSNYGYT
>TRBV2|12
ASSVIPGPTEAF
>TRBV5-1|11
ASSNSGEETQY
>TRBV19|13
ASSGPRVSGNTIY
>TRBV2|12
ASSEIYPTDTQY
>TRBV11-3|10
ASSLTGYEQY
>TRBV13|13
ASSLGFRSTDTQY
>TRBV5-1|14
ASSSFSGRATDTQY
>TRBV5-1|11
ASTPDLGQPQH
>TRBV9|12
ASSVGGFQFGYT
>TRBV18|10
ASSLAEETQY
>TRBV7-3|16
ASSLNPPPSGSYNEQF
>TRBV19|11
ASSRTAKNIQY
>TRBV6-6|12
ASVGIRGRGGYT
>TRBV9|14
ASSVVGSGVGDTQY
>TRBV19|13
ASSRGTGLTDTQY
>TRBV23-1|12
ASSQFAGPYEQY
>TRBV11-2|13
ASSLVPEGADTQY
>TRBV6-1|11
ASSAGTGIGYT
>TRBV15|15
ATSRDRLGRGNQPQH
>TRBV2|10
ASSEGFQPQH
>TRBV27|14
ASSPLGTAVRNEQF
>TRBV2|14
ASSEFGLRNTGELF
>TRBV5-1|11
ASSLDGGPEQY
>TRBV29-1|9
SVGGGETQY
>TRBV10-1|8
ASRGTIQY
>TRBV2|11
ASTLINTGELF
>TRBV19|12
ASSYRGLNSPLH
>TRBV28|12
ASSSTGVKEKLF
>TRBV4-2|15
ASSQVVLAGSTDTQY
>TRBV7-3|14
ASSLRGGQGTYEQY
>TRBV6-1|15
ASSETFEGGHIYEQY
>TRBV20-1|8
SPLGNEQF
>TRBV28|10
ASLNSNQPQH
>TRBV7-9|12
ASSSTGFNEKLF
>TRBV6-5|12
ASSFRGSNQPQH
>TRBV5-1|11
ASSFLTGEKLF
>TRBV5-1|12
ASSLQGLRTEAF
>TRBV28|13
ASSTFGSTNEKLF
>TRBV4-1|13
ASSHPGTGAGTQY
>TRBV18|13
ASSRSTGFGEPQH
>TRBV6-1|12
ASSVSQGNYGYT